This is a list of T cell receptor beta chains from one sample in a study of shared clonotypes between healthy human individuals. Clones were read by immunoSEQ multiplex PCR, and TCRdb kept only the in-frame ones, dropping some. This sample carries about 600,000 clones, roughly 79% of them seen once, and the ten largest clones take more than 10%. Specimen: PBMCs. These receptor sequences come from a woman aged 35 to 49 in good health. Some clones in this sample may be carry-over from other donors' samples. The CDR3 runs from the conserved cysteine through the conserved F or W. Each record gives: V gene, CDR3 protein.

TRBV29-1,CSVGEWGEEAFF
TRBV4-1,CASSPTPQLAGGPPLHF
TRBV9,CASSALRQGLSGELFF
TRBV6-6,CASSPDIGTGTQYF
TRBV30,CAWRAPGGTTGELFF
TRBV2,CASSPLAGGPRTGELFF
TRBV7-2,CASSYRGRNQPQHF
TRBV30,CAWSRQGAYEQYF
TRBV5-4,CASSLAIDVSTDTQYF
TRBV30,CAWTLRSTSGNTIYF
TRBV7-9,CASSPSTGQLSEAFF
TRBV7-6,CASQQVVNEKLFF
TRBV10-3,CAISELGLAGEGGEQFF
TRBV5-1,CASTVGTSGVGELFF
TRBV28,CASSPGLNYGYTF
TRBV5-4,CASSLRASGGFNEQFF
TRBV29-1,CSVESAGLQDTQYF
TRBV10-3,CAISESLALYGYTF
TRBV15,CATSVLQGEGGYTF
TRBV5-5,CASSLSGDQPQHF
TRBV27,CASTTGGRNPGELFF
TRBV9,CASSSRGGTANTGELFF
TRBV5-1,CASSLGTGGLEQYF
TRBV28,CASSQRLAGDKQFF
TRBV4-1,CASSRSFALDEQYF
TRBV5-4,CASSLGVSGRASTDTQYF
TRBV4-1,CASSQDVAGVGRTDTQYF
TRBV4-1,CASSPLEVWGSYEQYF
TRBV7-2,CAAAEDGGGLSGYTF
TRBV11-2,CASSLDWGGEGRTDTQYF
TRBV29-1,CSVEDPLKSLVGAGELFF
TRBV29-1,CSVVASGNEQFF
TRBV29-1,CSVGVNTEAFF
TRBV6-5,CASSSGGQGAYEQFF
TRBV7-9,CASSSPLAVETQYF
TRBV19,CASSISDRLPYEQYF
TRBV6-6,CASNTYWAGDGYEQYF
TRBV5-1,CASSATSGSSPYEQYF
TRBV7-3,CASSIGGLAGDEQFF
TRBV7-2,CASSLGAHTDTQYF
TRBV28,CASFTGDPYEQYF
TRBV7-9,CASSSHPRLVYF
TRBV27,CASSRRQGPYEQYF
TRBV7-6,CASSPYSSSYNEQFF
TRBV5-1,CASSLGHEETQYF
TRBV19,CASRQDHYNEQFF
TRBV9,CASSTREAGGLIGELFF